The sample holds a few counts of the clone carrying this TCR beta chain. The target antigen is unknown. This entry belongs to a study of response to subunit inactivated influenza vaccine. Findings and caveats of the study: Each seasonal flu vaccination may recruit only limited new T cells, authors suggested.

TCRdb re-called the RT-PCR reads with MiXCR, one entry per CDR3 protein. This repertoire shows approximately 480,000 distinct CDR3 sequences, roughly 9.7% found once; its top ten account for over 9.5%. Germline V gives CDR1 LNHDA, CDR2 SQIVND (reference sequence). The CDR3 is 15 amino acids. Trimming took off 6 bases at V and 0 bases at J, with 14 bases between the two ends. The chain uses TRBV19 and TRBJ1-2; tentative D call: TRBD1 (6 bases). Sequenced here: PBMCs from blood, sampled roughly 48 days after vaccination. The TCR sequence derives from a man over 45 who received an inactivated influenza vaccine. In nucleotides, the CDR3 is TGTGCCAGTAGCCCCATGACAGGAGCTAACTATGGCTACACCTTC. This codes for CASSPMTGANYGYTF.